What follows are 23 T cell receptor beta chains derived from one specimen sequenced in a study of a mutant IDH1 vaccine in newly diagnosed glioma. The repertoire was sequenced with immunoSEQ multiplex PCR; TCRdb's copy has only in-frame clones and lacks some. The repertoire consists of approximately 100,000 clones, with around nine tenths occurring once and the leading ten covering roughly 0.54%. Time point in this sample: baseline, week 1 (first vaccination visit). Noted treatment: pre-vaccination baseline after standard-of-care therapy. Specimen: PBMCs, collected from a glioma patient treated with radiotherapy, temozolomide or both. Receptor source: a woman aged 45-65 years with glioma.

CDR3 nucleotide sequence: TGCAGCGTCGCCGCCTATGGGGGCTACACCTTC. Translated, it gives CSVAAYGGYTF. The chain joins TRBV29-1 to TRBJ1-2, with D unclear. CDR1 is SQVTM and CDR2 is ANQGSEA in the germline V gene. The CDR3 covers 11 residues. V was shortened by 6 bases and J by 8 bases, with 13 bases between the two germline ends.

The chain recombines TRBV2 with TRBJ2-7; D might be TRBD1 (6 bases). Per germline, CDR1 SNHLY and CDR2 FYNNEI. The V and J ends lost 1 base and 1 base respectively, with 17 bases between them. This CDR3 is built from 17 residues. In nucleotides, the CDR3 is TGTGCCAGCAGTGAAGAATCTCGGGGACACCTGTCCTACGAGCAGTACTTC. Translated: CASSEESRGHLSYEQYF.

The J gene is TRBJ2-5, the V gene TRBV19, with 14 bases lining up with TRBD2. V trimming: 10 bases; J trimming: 3 bases; junction bases outside the gene matches: 10. CDR3 size: 16 residues. Germline V gene data show CDR1 as LNHDA and CDR2 as SQIVND (reference sequence). DNA of the CDR3: TGTGCCACCCTGGGACTAGCGGGAGTTGGGGAAGAGACCCAGTACTTC. Translation gives CATLGLAGVGEETQYF.

Concerning this clone itself: The sample has other DNA sequences that encode this CDR3 too. The rearrangement links TRBV5-1 to TRBJ2-1; TRBD1 agrees at 8 bases. The CDR3 is 14 residues long. From germline, CDR1 is SGHRS and CDR2 YFSETQ. The V gene end was trimmed by 7 bases and the J gene end by 5 bases; junction bases not matched to a gene: 8. The CDR3 sequence: CASRTTGGNNEQFF. CDR3 in DNA: TGCGCCAGCCGAACAACAGGGGGAAACAATGAGCAGTTCTTC.

V and J are TRBV4-1 and TRBJ2-5; 9 nucleotides align to TRBD1. The J call is doubtful: the DNA matches TRBJ2-7 better. CDR3 length equals 16 residues. Germline V lookup: CDR1 MGHRA, CDR2 YSYEKL. The CDR3 loop reads CASSLRRGQGNSEQYF. The CDR3 DNA is TGCGCCAGCAGCCTCAGAAGGGGACAGGGTAATTCCGAGCAGTACTTC.

The chain recombines TRBV9 with TRBJ2-3; D not certain. Germline CDR1 and CDR2: SGDLS and YYNGEE. V gave up 3 bases and J gave up 6 bases, with 14 bases separating them. There are 14 residues in the CDR3. CDR3 region: CASSAGISADTQYF. CDR3 sequence (DNA): TGTGCCAGCAGCGCCGGTATTTCGGCGGATACGCAGTATTTT.

The chain employs TRBV5-1 and TRBJ2-5; D not resolved. The J call may not be correct, given that the DNA end is closer to TRBJ2-7. The V gene's germline CDR1 is SGHRS and CDR2 YFSETQ. This CDR3 has 14 amino acids. The CDR3 DNA sequence: TGCGCCAGCAGCTTGGGACCAGGAGCCTACGAGCAGTACTTC. Translating it yields CASSLGPGAYEQYF.

This clone showed up just once. This chain links TRBV2 with TRBJ1-5; no definite D call. V lost 7 bases and J 3 bases, leaving 7 bases between the germline ends. The CDR3 has 12 amino acids. Germline V gene data show CDR1 as SNHLY and CDR2 as FYNNEI. The CDR3 spells CASKQSNQPQHF. The CDR3 bases are TGTGCCAGCAAGCAGTCCAATCAGCCCCAGCATTTT.

This rearrangement joins TRBV27 to TRBJ2-5; 9 nucleotides line up with TRBD2. CDR3 length equals 16 residues. Germline loops: CDR1 MNHEY, CDR2 SMNVEV (reference sequence). With V trimmed by 4 bases and J by 1 base, 7 bases remained unmatched. CDR3 DNA sequence: TGTGCCAGCAGTTCCAGACTAGCGGTGACCCAAGAGACCCAGTACTTC. This translates into CASSSRLAVTQETQYF.

This chain joins TRBV9 and TRBJ1-3, with 10 bases that match TRBD1. CDR3 size: 16 residues. Germline loops: CDR1 SGDLS, CDR2 YYNGEE. V was clipped by 3 bases and J by 2 bases; unmatched bases: 5. This CDR3 reads CASSGPTGGPGNTIYF. In DNA, the CDR3 is TGTGCCAGCAGCGGCCCGACAGGGGGCCCTGGAAACACCATATATTTT.

The rearrangement joins TRBV6-4 to TRBJ2-2, with a tentative D call TRBD1 (5 bases). The germline CDR1 and CDR2 sequences are MRHNA and SNTAGT. The V end lost 6 bases, the J end lost 1 base, and 12 bases lay between the germline ends. CDR3 length: 15 residues. CDR3 region: CASSPWQGNTGELFF. The DNA for the CDR3 is TGTGCCAGCAGCCCGTGGCAGGGGAACACCGGGGAGCTGTTTTTT.

This clone is a singleton in its sample. The V gene is TRBV7-6, the J gene TRBJ1-5; D is unresolved. Germline V gene sequence: CDR1 SGHVS, CDR2 FNYEAQ. This CDR3 region has 18 residues. The ends were cut back, 0 bases at V and 2 bases at J, with 17 bases in the middle. DNA of the CDR3: TGTGCCAGCAGCTTAGCCGGGTATTCGGGGTCCGGCAATCAGCCCCAGCATTTT. Protein: CASSLAGYSGSGNQPQHF.

The chain uses TRBV5-8 and TRBJ2-3; 7 nucleotides line up with TRBD2. Trimming removed 2 bases from V and 9 bases from J; junction bases left unmatched: 9. Germline CDR1 reads SGHTS; CDR2 reads YDEGEE. This CDR3 comprises 14 residues. CDR3 DNA: TGTGCCAGCAGCTTTGACAGCGGGATTGAGACGCAGTATTTT. Translation gives CASSFDSGIETQYF. The full variable domain, its missing parts supplied by reference TRBV5-8 and TRBJ2-3, is EAGVTQSPTHLIKTRGQQATLRCSPISGHTSVYWYQQALGLGLQFLLWYDEGEERNRGNFPPRFSGRQFPNYSSELNVNALELEDSALYLCASSFDSGIETQYFGPGTRLTVL.

J is TRBJ1-2 and V is TRBV9; tentative D call: TRBD1 (5 bases). This CDR3 spans 15 amino acids. Trimming pared 4 bases from V and 5 bases from J, leaving 18 bases between. Looked up from germline, CDR1 is SGDLS and CDR2 is YYNGEE. CDR3 protein: CASSFKTGAPYGYTF. The CDR3 DNA reads TGTGCCAGCAGCTTTAAGACCGGGGCCCCTTATGGCTACACCTTC.

The chain uses TRBV9 and TRBJ1-4; D possibly corresponds to TRBD1 (6 bases). The germline V gene has CDR1 SGDLS and CDR2 YYNGEE. Trimming shortened V by 7 bases and J by 0 bases, and 13 bases separated the two germline ends. This CDR3 is built from 15 residues. Here the CDR3 reads CASRRGAATNEKLFF. The DNA of the CDR3 is TGTGCCAGCCGGCGGGGGGCAGCAACTAATGAAAAACTGTTTTTT.

The rearrangement uses TRBV7-9 and TRBJ2-3; D is ambiguous. Germline CDR1 reads SEHNR; CDR2 reads FQNEAQ (reference sequence). The CDR3 consists of 18 residues. Trimming cost V 3 bases and J 2 bases, with 21 bases left between them. CDR3 nucleotide sequence: TGTGCCAGCAGCTTCAGCCCTACTCGAAGCAGCTTCACAGATACGCAGTATTTT. This translates into CASSFSPTRSSFTDTQYF.

This chain joins TRBV19 and TRBJ2-3, with D maybe TRBD2 (5 bases). This CDR3 has 17 amino acids. The germline V gene has CDR1 LNHDA and CDR2 SQIVND (reference sequence). V lost 1 base to trimming and J lost 0 bases, with 14 bases between them. The CDR3 loop reads CASSIVGRGESTDTQYF. CDR3 DNA sequence: TGTGCCAGTAGTATAGTAGGACGGGGAGAGAGCACAGATACGCAGTATTTT.

This chain uses TRBV6-1 with TRBJ1-5; D ambiguous. The CDR3 covers 15 residues. Germline V lookup: CDR1 MNHNS, CDR2 SASEGT. V gave up 5 bases and J gave up 1 base, with 12 bases separating them. CDR3 protein: CASSPFSRSNQPQHF. For the CDR3, the DNA is TGTGCCAGCAGTCCCTTCAGTCGCAGCAATCAGCCCCAGCATTTT.

The V gene is TRBV2, the J gene TRBJ2-1; 8 bases line up with TRBD2. Germline CDR1 is SNHLY and CDR2 is FYNNEI. This CDR3 spans 16 amino acids. Trimming took 7 bases from V and 4 from J; bases not matched to a gene: 12. CDR3 residues: CASISELAVIYNEQFF. Here the CDR3 DNA reads TGTGCCAGCATTAGCGAACTAGCGGTAATTTACAATGAGCAGTTCTTC.

This chain links TRBV4-1 with TRBJ1-2; D is unresolved. Germline CDR1 is MGHRA and CDR2 is YSYEKL. Trimming removed 1 base at V and 4 bases at J, with 13 bases between. The CDR3 is made up of 15 amino acids. The CDR3, as DNA: TGCGCCAGCAGCCAAGGGGTAGGGATGGGCTATGGCTACACCTTC. Translated, it gives CASSQGVGMGYGYTF.

V usage is TRBV19 and J usage is TRBJ2-7; D unresolved. Germline V lookup: CDR1 LNHDA, CDR2 SQIVND (reference sequence). CDR3 length equals 17 residues. V lost 3 bases and J lost 3, with 21 bases in between. Here the CDR3 reads CASSIRAGPFPNYEQYF. DNA for the CDR3: TGTGCCAGTAGTATTAGGGCAGGCCCGTTCCCAAACTACGAGCAGTACTTC.

The chain couples TRBV30 to TRBJ2-2; D may be TRBD2 (6 bases). The V gene's germline CDR1 is GTSNPN and CDR2 SVGIG (reference sequence). V lost 3 bases, J lost 8 bases, and 19 bases lay in between. CDR3 length: 15 residues. In DNA, the CDR3 is TGTGCCTGGAGCGGAGGGCGGCAGATGGTGGGGGAGCTGTTTTTT. It yields the protein CAWSGGRQMVGELFF. Combining the CDR3 with reference TRBV30 and TRBJ2-2 gives the whole variable domain SQTIHQWPATLVQPVGSPLSLECTVEGTSNPNLYWYRQAAGRGLQLLFYSVGIGQISSEVPQNLSASRPQDRQFILSSKKLLLSDSGFYLCAWSGGRQMVGELFFGEGSRLTVL.

This chain joins TRBV5-4 and TRBJ2-1, with a weak D call TRBD2 (6 bases). The germline V gene encodes CDR1 SGHNT and CDR2 YYREEE (reference sequence). The CDR3 length is 14 residues. Trimming stripped 3 bases from V and 6 bases from J, with 13 bases between. The CDR3 nucleotides read TGTGCCAGCAGCTCGACGAGACTAGGCAATGAGCAGTTCTTC. Translated: CASSSTRLGNEQFF.